This TCR beta chain was recovered during a study of beta chain features in type 1 diabetes (dated by TCRdb to the late 2010s). A note on the overall study: Mean age, gender distribution, total cell number and subset yield were not different between patients and healthy donors. Across all samples, about 110 million sorted cells were examined, and cell number per subset correlated strongly with RNA yield. In the study, recently diagnosed type 1 diabetes patients and matched healthy donors were compared on the TCRB repertoires of their sorted circulating CD4+ T cell subsets. Regulatory and stem cell-like memory subsets were obtained from only 8 patients and roughly 8 healthy donors, while naive and central memory subsets were obtained from all 30 or so donors. Results and caveats for the whole study, not just this receptor: Because cDNA rather than genomic DNA was sequenced, highly expressing activated cells could have been over-represented, although no difference in activation and CD3 levels was found between groups. The naive, central memory and regulatory TCRB repertoires appeared to resemble one another more closely among patients than among healthy donors. Shorter templates might have been favored by PCR, but patient and control samples were amplified and corrected together, so both groups would have been affected equally by any skew. At VDJ recombination sites, patients with type 1 diabetes made fewer insertions and deleted more nucleotides, a pattern implying thymic rearrangement abnormalities. A moderate but significant shortening of TCRB CDR3 length was observed in type 1 diabetes patients in all four CD4+ subsets. Because the HLA sub-analyses included only small numbers of individuals, any influence of HLA type on TCRB rearrangement was left unresolved.

This clone has a handful of counts. The specificity of this receptor is unknown. No base qualities exist here, and no much larger clone lies one base off it. Trimming accounts for 4 bases at V and 0 bases at J, while the number of junction bases matched to no gene is 4. CDR1 and CDR2 (ENHRY, SYGVKD) derive from the germline V gene. The CDR3 starts with the cysteine, ends with the phenylalanine, and has 16 residues. Of all the DNA, just the CDR3 is kept, 48 bases in frame from base 1. All of the isolated RNA was reverse transcribed with the High Capacity cDNA Reverse Transcription Kit, so expressed TCRB transcripts were sequenced. Deep immunoSEQ sequencing was performed on naive, central memory and regulatory T cell samples, with an average of about 3.6 million total reads per sample. Sorted cells were lysed in RLT buffer, and RNA was extracted using DNase-treated RNeasy Micro or Mini kits according to cell number. To prevent cross-contamination, every cell subset was processed on its own, while patient and healthy donor samples were processed together. The immunoSEQ multiplex PCR was used to amplify TCRB sequences from cDNA, generating 87-bp fragments that spanned the CDR3 region. Sequencing of the amplicons was performed on the Illumina HiSeq platform. Per the source publication's procedure: Synthetic template baselines were used to correct PCR bias computationally, reads within Hamming distance 2 were collapsed, and singletons that could not be merged were discarded. Reads were aligned against IMGT to assign V, D and J genes, CDR3 length and insertions or deletions at six rearrangement sites. Within each subset, clonotype counts were normalized to sorted cell number, after which true diversity and Gini coefficients were computed with the tcR R package. The overlap coefficient, calculated on TCRB nucleotide sequences, was used to quantify repertoire sharing. Out-of-frame TCRB sequences from naive cells were analyzed to stand in for the pre-selection repertoire. Held by TCRdb, this immuneACCESS table contains in-frame sequences only and omits some clones. Under half of the omission traces to an unresolved V gene where checked; the cause of the rest is unknown. That table supplies the V and J calls and clone size; D and trimming were determined from the DNA. This sample is represented by hundreds of thousands of clones; more than 12% of them were singletons. Just under 0.04% of the sample goes to the ten largest clones.

Each donor gave one peripheral blood draw, roughly 0.11 L on average, collected into heparinised tubes. Naive, central memory, regulatory and stem cell-like memory CD4+ T cells were sorted on a BD FACSAria II using a panel including CD45RO, CCR7, CD25, CD127, CD95 and CD27. Every sorted population had a purity above 95%. PBMCs were separated immediately by Lymphoprep density gradient centrifugation and were stained directly, without being cultured. Samples were stained and sorted in pairs, with one healthy donor and one patient per experiment, so that batch effects were minimized. The rearrangement combines TRBV10-3 with TRBJ2-2, and 8 bases in between align with TRBD2. Material for sequencing was naive CD4+ T cells from blood. The label giving this sample's cell subset or site can be read as: true naive CD4+ T cells. This sequence originates from a young man with type 1 diabetes. DNA sequence: TGTGCCATCAGTGCGGGAGGGCCCTCGAACACCGGGGAGCTGTTTTTT. The translation is CAISAGGPSNTGELFF.